This note documents a single T cell receptor (beta chain) sequence. Its cognate antigen is unknown. Repertoires were generated with immunoSEQ multiplex PCR, while TCRdb's copy carries only in-frame clones and drops some. The repertoire holds around 100,000 clones, roughly 91% seen once, with 1.7% in the top ten. These data originate in a study of T cell responses to AZD1222 COVID-19 vaccine. Broader study findings: The study identified only five to seven AZD1222 recipients as seropositive at baseline.

V lost 5 bases and J 4 bases, leaving 14 bases between the germline ends. The germline V gene has CDR1 SGHVS and CDR2 FQNEAQ. The CDR3 is made up of 14 amino acids. The sample consisted of peripheral blood, taken on day 0 of AZD1222 vaccination. The clonotype was recovered from an adult in good health. The gene calls are TRBV7-8 and TRBJ1-2; D gene uncertain. CDR3 bases: TGTGCCAGCAGCGGAACTCCAGGTGTCTATGGCTACACCTTC. Its translation: CASSGTPGVYGYTF.